Below, 5 T cell receptor beta chains from the same sample are listed, as sequenced in a study of T-cell memory formation after mild COVID-19. TCRdb re-analysed the 5' RACE reads in MiXCR, keeping a single row per CDR3 protein. This sample has under 200,000 distinct CDR3 sequences; 9.5% to 13% occur once, and the top ten carry about 3.5%. Sequencing was done on a sample of PBMCs or a T cell subset sorted from them (not recorded which). These receptors came from a man aged 18-30 years who had mild COVID-19 (a few samples of this study predate the infection). Cell type and time point are not known.

The V call is TRBV18, the J call TRBJ2-3; 8 positions agree with TRBD1. Germline assignment: CDR1 KGHSH and CDR2 LQKENI. With 3 bases clipped from V and 0 bases from J, the junction kept 5 bases outside the gene matches. The CDR3 spans 16 residues. The CDR3 here is CASSPPRGRSTDTQYF. DNA for the CDR3: TGTGCCAGCTCACCGCCCAGGGGGCGTAGCACAGATACGCAGTATTTT.

V and J are TRBV20-1 and TRBJ2-5; D gene ambiguous. This CDR3 is built from 12 residues. The germline gives CDR1 DFQATT, CDR2 SNEGSKA (reference sequence). The CDR3 DNA is TGCACTCCATATGGGCCTCAAGAGACCCAGTACTTC. This codes for CTPYGPQETQYF.

On this clonotype itself: An end of the junction differs from the germline gene, which may be a read error. The V gene is TRBV7-2, the J gene TRBJ1-2, with a tentative D call TRBD1 (5 bases). The V gene's germline CDR1 is SGHTA and CDR2 FQGNSA. This CDR3 contains 15 residues. CDR3 loop: CASSLAVGAYYGYTF. The CDR3 nucleotides are TGTGCCAGCAGCCTAGCGGTAGGGGCCTACTATGGCTACACCTTC. Full variable domain (missing parts from reference TRBV7-2 and TRBJ1-2): GAGVSQSPSNKVTEKGKDVELRCDPISGHTALYWYRQSLGQGLEFLIYFQGNSAPDKSGLPSDRFSAERTGGSVSTLTIQRTQQEDSAVYLCASSLAVGAYYGYTFGSGTRLTVV.

The chain recombines TRBV7-6 with TRBJ1-5; no reliable D call. The germline CDR1 and CDR2 sequences are SGHVS and FNYEAQ. Trimming took off 5 bases at V and 7 bases at J, with 12 bases between the two ends. This CDR3 is 13 amino acids long. The CDR3 reads CASSASEGQPQHF. CDR3 in DNA: TGTGCCAGCAGCGCCTCGGAGGGACAGCCCCAGCATTTT.

This clonotype appeared a few times. The genes are TRBV6-5 and TRBJ1-2, with D possibly being TRBD1 (6 bases). Trimming removed 6 bases at V and 6 bases at J, with 17 bases between. CDR3 length: 14 residues. Per the germline V gene, CDR1 is MNHEY and CDR2 is SVGAGI. The CDR3 reads CASRSYRASDGYTF. CDR3 nucleotides: TGTGCCAGCAGAAGTTACAGGGCCTCGGATGGCTACACCTTC.